This passage covers 19 T cell receptor beta chains from one sample sequenced in a study of PD-L1 blockade in urothelial cancer (dated by TCRdb to the late 2010s). Receptor amplification or capture employed the immunoSEQ multiplex PCR assay. In TCRdb, the immuneACCESS table is reduced to in-frame sequences with V and J assigned. These tables do not hold every clone; where another copy was compared, an unresolved V gene accounts for under half, and the others remain unexplained. This sample lists 70,000 or so clones; around nine tenths were detected once. The top ten hold less than 4% of the sample. The sample was PBMCs, taken around atezolizumab (anti-PD-L1) treatment. These receptor sequences come from a man between 60 and 70 years old with urothelial cancer.

The chain uses TRBV19 and TRBJ2-7; 8 bases map to TRBD1. The J segment lost 2 bases and the V segment lost 4 bases, leaving 7 bases of the junction unmatched. This CDR3 spans 15 amino acids. Germline CDR1 is LNHDA and CDR2 is SQIVND (reference sequence). CDR3 bases: TGTGCCAGTAGTACAAGGACAGGGTTGACCTACGAGCAGTACTTC. Translation gives CASSTRTGLTYEQYF.

This chain connects TRBV4-1 to TRBJ2-7; D may be TRBD2 (6 bases). The V gene's germline CDR1 is MGHRA and CDR2 YSYEKL. Trimming took off 0 bases at V and 3 bases at J, with 12 bases between the two ends. CDR3 length equals 15 residues. The CDR3, as DNA: TGCGCCAGCAGCCAAGATAGGGGACTGAACTACGAGCAGTACTTC. Residues: CASSQDRGLNYEQYF.

V is TRBV11-1 and J is TRBJ1-1, with D perhaps matching TRBD1 (5 bases). Germline V lookup: CDR1 SGHAT, CDR2 FQDESV (reference sequence). Deletions cut 2 bases from V and 5 bases from J, with 24 bases between. The CDR3 spans 18 residues. CDR3 DNA sequence: TGTGCCAGCAGCTTATTGACAGCCGGGAGAGAGGTGGTGACTGAAGCTTTCTTT. It is translated as CASSLLTAGREVVTEAFF. The whole variable domain, filled in from reference TRBV11-1 and TRBJ1-1, reads EAEVAQSPRYKITEKSQAVAFWCDPISGHATLYWYRQILGQGPELLVQFQDESVVDDSQLPKDRFSAERLKGVDSTLKIQPAELGDSAMYLCASSLLTAGREVVTEAFFGQGTRLTVV.

This clone was seen a handful of times. An end of the junction does not agree with germline; a read error may underlie this. The rearrangement links TRBV19 to TRBJ2-7; 9 bases match TRBD1. The CDR3 runs 13 residues. Germline V gene sequence: CDR1 LNHDA, CDR2 SQIVND (reference sequence). The CDR3 coding sequence is TGTGCGAGTAAAGGGACAGGGCGTTGGGAGCAGTACTTC. This translates into CASKGTGRWEQYF.

This clone was observed a single time. V and J are TRBV6-6 and TRBJ1-1; the D gene is possibly TRBD1 (6 bases). Trimming took off 6 bases at V and 4 bases at J, with 15 bases between the two ends. The CDR3 covers 14 residues. Germline lookup yields CDR1 MNHNY and CDR2 SVGAGI (reference sequence). The CDR3 sequence is CASSQTGPATEAFF. The CDR3 nucleotides read TGTGCCAGCAGCCAGACAGGCCCCGCCACTGAAGCTTTCTTT.

About this clone: The same CDR3 can be traced to other DNA sequences in this sample. The V and J genes are TRBV5-1 and TRBJ2-1; D is ambiguous. V lost 3 bases and J lost 6, with 22 bases in between. The CDR3 has 17 residues. Germline CDR1 reads SGHRS; CDR2 reads YFSETQ. The CDR3 nucleotides read TGCGCCAGCAGCTCAAGCCGACTCGCCCCGACTTCCAATGAGCAGTTCTTC. This encodes CASSSSRLAPTSNEQFF.

The chain links TRBV7-2 to TRBJ1-1; D call uncertain. Trimming pared 5 bases from V and 0 bases from J, leaving 10 bases between. The CDR3 has 14 amino acids. Looked up from germline, CDR1 is SGHTA and CDR2 is FQGNSA. The CDR3 reads CASSPSALNTEAFF. The CDR3 coding sequence is TGTGCCAGCAGCCCCAGTGCCTTGAACACTGAAGCTTTCTTT.

This chain links TRBV19 with TRBJ1-1, with D perhaps matching TRBD1 (5 bases). CDR1 LNHDA and CDR2 SQIVND come from the germline V gene (reference sequence). The V end lost 0 bases, the J end lost 10 bases, and 9 bases lay between the germline ends. This CDR3 is 12 amino acids long. CDR3 residues: CASSIDSRVAFF. The CDR3 DNA reads TGTGCCAGTAGTATAGATTCCAGGGTAGCTTTCTTT. The full variable domain, rest sourced from reference TRBV19 and TRBJ1-1, is DGGITQSPKYLFRKEGQNVTLSCEQNLNHDAMYWYRQDPGQGLRLIYYSQIVNDFQKGDIAEGYSVSREKKESFPLTVTSAQKNPTAFYLCASSIDSRVAFFGQGTRLTVV.

The V and J genes are TRBV5-6 and TRBJ1-1; 8 bases are shared with TRBD1. The V and J ends lost 0 bases and 12 bases, in that order; junction bases with no gene match: 10. Germline CDR1 SGHDT, CDR2 YYEEEE. The CDR3 is 14 amino acids. The CDR3: CASSLDRDRFSPFF. CDR3 DNA sequence: TGTGCCAGCAGCTTGGATCGGGACAGGTTTTCTCCTTTCTTT.

Only one count was recorded for this clone. The chain couples TRBV28 to TRBJ1-1; D gene uncertain. With 3 bases removed from V and 6 bases from J, the gap between germline ends came to 5 bases. The CDR3 is 11 residues long. Germline lookup yields CDR1 MDHEN and CDR2 SYDVKM. CDR3: CASSLFAEAFF. CDR3 nucleotide sequence: TGTGCCAGCAGTTTGTTCGCTGAAGCTTTCTTT.

V gene TRBV5-4 combines with J gene TRBJ2-5; 8 bases are shared with TRBD1. V gave up 9 bases and J gave up 2 bases; unmatched junction bases: 3. This CDR3 contains 12 residues. Per the germline V gene, CDR1 is SGHNT and CDR2 is YYREEE (reference sequence). The CDR3 DNA reads TGTGCCACACAGGGGGGACAAGAGACCCAGTACTTC. It codes for CATQGGQETQYF. Filled out from reference TRBV5-4 and TRBJ2-5, the complete variable domain reads ETGVTQSPTHLIKTRGQQVTLRCSSQSGHNTVSWYQQALGQGPQFIFQYYREEENGRGNFPPRFSGLQFPNYSSELNVNALELDDSALYLCATQGGQETQYFGPGTRLLVL.

The chain is built from TRBV11-2 and TRBJ2-2, with TRBD2 matching over 8 bases. With V trimmed by 4 bases and J by 5 bases, 9 bases remained unmatched. Germline loops: CDR1 SGHAT, CDR2 FQNNGV. The length of the CDR3 is 16 residues. The DNA of the CDR3 is TGTGCCAGCAGCTATTCAGCGGGGGTAGGAACCGGGGAGCTGTTTTTT. Translation: CASSYSAGVGTGELFF.

The chain uses TRBV7-9 and TRBJ2-7; 7 positions match TRBD1. CDR3 length: 16 residues. Trimming took 5 bases from V and 0 from J; bases not matched to a gene: 10. CDR1 is SEHNR and CDR2 is FQNEAQ in the germline V gene (reference sequence). The CDR3 here is CASSPRQGDVSYEQYF. DNA for the CDR3: TGTGCCAGCAGCCCTCGACAGGGAGACGTCTCCTACGAGCAGTACTTC.

This clone has only one observation. The chain couples TRBV19 to TRBJ2-2; 9 nucleotides agree with TRBD2. The CDR3 covers 17 residues. J was trimmed by 7 bases and V by 10 bases; bases with no gene match: 19. Germline-derived CDR1 and CDR2 are LNHDA and SQIVND (reference sequence). The CDR3 DNA sequence: TGTGCCACTCCCAGGGTACCGGGACTAGCCTTGGGCGGGGAGCTGTTTTTT. Its translation is CATPRVPGLALGGELFF.

The CDR3 DNA sequence: TGTGCCAGCAAAGTCGTTCAGGGGGCTGGGGACACTGAAGCTTTCTTT. Translating it yields CASKVVQGAGDTEAFF. The chain is built from TRBV2 and TRBJ1-1; 8 positions agree with TRBD1. With V trimmed by 7 bases and J by 3 bases, 13 bases remained unmatched. CDR3 length: 16 residues. Germline-derived CDR1 and CDR2 are SNHLY and FYNNEI. The full variable domain, completed using reference TRBV2 and TRBJ1-1, is EPEVTQTPSHQVTQMGQEVILRCVPISNHLYFYWYRQILGQKVEFLVSFYNNEISEKSEIFDDQFSVERPDGSNFTLKIRSTKLEDSAMYFCASKVVQGAGDTEAFFGQGTRLTVV.

The chain carries TRBV2 and TRBJ2-3; 9 bases are shared with TRBD2. Germline trimming cut 3 bases from V and 6 bases from J; bases unmatched to any gene: 4. Germline CDR1 and CDR2: SNHLY and FYNNEI. The CDR3 consists of 14 residues. The CDR3 nucleotides read TGTGCCAGCAGTGATCTTACTAGCGGGGATACGCAGTATTTT. Translation gives CASSDLTSGDTQYF. The variable domain in full, completed from reference TRBV2 and TRBJ2-3, reads EPEVTQTPSHQVTQMGQEVILRCVPISNHLYFYWYRQILGQKVEFLVSFYNNEISEKSEIFDDQFSVERPDGSNFTLKIRSTKLEDSAMYFCASSDLTSGDTQYFGPGTRLTVL.

This sequence joins TRBV7-2 and TRBJ2-7; D gene unclear. The CDR3 covers 14 residues. Looked up from germline, CDR1 is SGHTA and CDR2 is FQGNSA. Trimming removed 0 bases at V and 3 bases at J, with 9 bases between. The CDR3 protein is CASSLARNIYEQYF. The CDR3 region has the DNA TGTGCCAGCAGCTTAGCGCGGAATATCTACGAGCAGTACTTC.

The chain is built from TRBV7-9 and TRBJ1-3; 10 bases match TRBD1. V shed 5 bases and J 14 bases; nucleotides not matched to a gene: 3. CDR3 length: 11 residues. Germline CDR1 is SEHNR and CDR2 is FQNEAQ (reference sequence). The CDR3 DNA follows: TGTGCCAGCAGCCGCGACAGGGGGCTATATTTT. Its protein product is CASSRDRGLYF.

The chain uses TRBV15 and TRBJ1-1; 9 nucleotides align to TRBD1. The trim removed 6 bases at V and 1 base at J, leaving 0 bases unmatched. Looked up from germline, CDR1 is LNHNV and CDR2 is YYDKDF (reference sequence). This CDR3 contains 13 residues. The CDR3 DNA reads as TGTGCCACCAGACAGGGGGCGAACACTGAAGCTTTCTTT. As protein: CATRQGANTEAFF.